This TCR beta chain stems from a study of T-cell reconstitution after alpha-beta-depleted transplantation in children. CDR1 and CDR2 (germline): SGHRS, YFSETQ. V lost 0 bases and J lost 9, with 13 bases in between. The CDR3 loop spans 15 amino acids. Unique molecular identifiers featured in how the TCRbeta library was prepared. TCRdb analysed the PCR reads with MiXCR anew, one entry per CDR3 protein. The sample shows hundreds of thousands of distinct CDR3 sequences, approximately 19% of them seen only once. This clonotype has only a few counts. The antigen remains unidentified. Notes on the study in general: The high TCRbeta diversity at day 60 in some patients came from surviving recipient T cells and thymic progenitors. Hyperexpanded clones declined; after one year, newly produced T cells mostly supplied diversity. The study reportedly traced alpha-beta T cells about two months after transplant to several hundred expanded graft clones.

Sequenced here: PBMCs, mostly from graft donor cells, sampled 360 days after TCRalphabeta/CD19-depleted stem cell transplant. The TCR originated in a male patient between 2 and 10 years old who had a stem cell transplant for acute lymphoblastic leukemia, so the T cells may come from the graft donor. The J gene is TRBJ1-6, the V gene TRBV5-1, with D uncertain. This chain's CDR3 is CASSLAGGDRSPLHF. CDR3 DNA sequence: TGCGCCAGCAGCTTGGCGGGTGGGGATCGTTCACCCCTCCACTTT.